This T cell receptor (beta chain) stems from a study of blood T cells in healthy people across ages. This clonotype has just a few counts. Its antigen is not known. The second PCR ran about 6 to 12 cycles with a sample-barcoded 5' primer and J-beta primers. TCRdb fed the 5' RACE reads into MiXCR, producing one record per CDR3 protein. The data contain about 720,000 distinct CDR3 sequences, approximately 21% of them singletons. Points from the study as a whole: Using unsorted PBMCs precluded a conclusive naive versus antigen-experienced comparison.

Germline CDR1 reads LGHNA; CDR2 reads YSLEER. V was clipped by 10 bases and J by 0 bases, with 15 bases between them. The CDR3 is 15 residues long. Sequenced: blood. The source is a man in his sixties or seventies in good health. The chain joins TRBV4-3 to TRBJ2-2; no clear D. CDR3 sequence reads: CATFLLRANTGELFF. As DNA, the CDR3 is TGCGCCACCTTTCTCCTTAGGGCGAACACCGGGGAGCTGTTTTTT.